The text below deals with one T cell receptor (beta chain). The data were produced by immunoSEQ multiplex PCR, yet TCRdb's version contains in-frame clones alone and is incomplete. The sample has 100,000 to 150,000 clones, around four fifths seen once. V was pared by 4 bases and J by 4 bases, with 14 bases between. Germline CDR1 and CDR2: MNHEY and SVGEGT. This CDR3 is built from 15 residues. This entry comes from a study of blood T cell repertoires in COVID-19. On the study more broadly: Collection of acute and convalescent COVID-19 samples took place in the United States, Italy and Spain.

The receptor comes from a man of 80 years or more with active or convalescent COVID-19. The chain is built from TRBV6-2 or TRBV6-3 and TRBJ2-1, with D maybe TRBD2 (6 bases). Sequencing input: peripheral blood. CDR3 DNA sequence: TGTGCCAGCAGTTTGTTGGCGGGGAGTTACAATGAGCAGTTCTTC. This codes for CASSLLAGSYNEQFF.